This T cell receptor beta chain was retrieved from a study of blood T cell dynamics during melanoma immunotherapy. As for the study in general: Standard first-line treatment here was pembrolizumab or nivolumab plus ipilimumab in metastatic melanoma.

The time point denotes: pre-treatment baseline. Prior systemic cancer therapy, immunosuppressant use and other active malignancies excluded patients. V shed 1 base and J shed 0 bases, with 7 bases lying between them. Germline V lookup: CDR1 GTSNPN, CDR2 SVGIG (reference sequence). CDR3 size: 14 residues. TCRdb's copy holds only in-frame clones and misses some; the assay was immunoSEQ multiplex PCR. The sample lists several thousand clones; around 84% were seen once. The sample consisted of blood, taken from a patient treated with checkpoint blockade. This TCR came from a human donor with melanoma. This chain links TRBV30 with TRBJ1-3; D is uncertain. The CDR3 DNA reads as TGTGCCTGGAGTGGCGGGGACTCTGGAAACACCATATATTTT. This codes for CAWSGGDSGNTIYF.